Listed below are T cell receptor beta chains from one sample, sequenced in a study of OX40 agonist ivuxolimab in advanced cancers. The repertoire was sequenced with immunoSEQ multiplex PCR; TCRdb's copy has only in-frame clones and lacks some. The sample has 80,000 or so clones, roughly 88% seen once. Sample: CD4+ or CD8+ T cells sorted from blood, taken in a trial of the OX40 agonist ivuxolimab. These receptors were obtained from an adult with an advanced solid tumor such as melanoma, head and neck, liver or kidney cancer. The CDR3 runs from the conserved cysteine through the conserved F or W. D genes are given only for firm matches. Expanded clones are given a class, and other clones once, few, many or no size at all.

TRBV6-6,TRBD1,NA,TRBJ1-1,TGTGCCAGCAGCCTTCAGGGGGGGAGCACTGAAGCTTTCTTT,CASSLQGGSTEAFF
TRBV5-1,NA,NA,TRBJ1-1,TGCGCCAGCGCACCAGGCCTGAACACTGAAGCTTTCTTT,CASAPGLNTEAFF
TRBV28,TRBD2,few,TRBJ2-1,TGTGCCAGCAGTTCGCCCCGGGGGGTTTCCTACAATGAGCAGTTCTTC,CASSSPRGVSYNEQFF
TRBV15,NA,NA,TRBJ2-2,TGTGCCACCAGCAGCCCGGACACCGGGGAGCTGTTTTTT,CATSSPDTGELFF
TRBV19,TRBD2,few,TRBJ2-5,TGTGCCACCTCCCCGGGACTAGCGTCTCAAGAGACCCAGTACTTC,CATSPGLASQETQYF
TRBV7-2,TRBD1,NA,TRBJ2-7,TGTGCCAGCAGCTTAGGTGGGACAGAACCTTACGAGCAGTACTTC,CASSLGGTEPYEQYF
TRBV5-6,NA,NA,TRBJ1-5,TGTGCCAGCAGCTTGAGAAGGGCGGACCTCGCGCCCCAGCATTTT,CASSLRRADLAPQHF
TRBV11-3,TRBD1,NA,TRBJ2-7,TGTGCCAGCAGCCAGGGACAGGGGGTATCCTACGAGCAGTACTTC,CASSQGQGVSYEQYF
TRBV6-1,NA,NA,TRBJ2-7,TGTGCCAGCAGTGAAGTGGGCAGGGGCGCCTACGAGCAGTACTTC,CASSEVGRGAYEQYF
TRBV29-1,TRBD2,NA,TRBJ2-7,TGCAGCGCCTCAACGGGGGGCTCCTACGAGCAGTACTTC,CSASTGGSYEQYF
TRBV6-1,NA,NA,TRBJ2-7,TGTGCCAGCTATTCAAGGCTGACAGACGTGATCAAGCAGTACTTC,CASYSRLTDVIKQYF
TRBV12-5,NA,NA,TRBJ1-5,TGTGCTAGTGGTTTGGACAGCAATCAGCCCCAGCATTTT,CASGLDSNQPQHF
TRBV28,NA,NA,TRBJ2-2,TGTGCCAGCACCCAGCCCACCGGGGAGCTGTTTTTT,CASTQPTGELFF
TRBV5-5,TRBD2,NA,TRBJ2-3,TGTGCCAGCAGCTTGGCGGGGGGGGCTGATACGCAGTATTTT,CASSLAGGADTQYF
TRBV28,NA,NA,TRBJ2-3,TGTGCCAGCAGTTTACGTCTTCTAGCAGATACGCAGTATTTT,CASSLRLLADTQYF
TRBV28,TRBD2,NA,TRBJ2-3,TGTGCCAGCAGTCGGGGACTAGCGGGAGGGATAGATACGCAGTATTTT,CASSRGLAGGIDTQYF
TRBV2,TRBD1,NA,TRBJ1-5,TGTGCCAGCAGTGGTCCGGGACAGAAAGATCAGCCCCAGCATTTT,CASSGPGQKDQPQHF
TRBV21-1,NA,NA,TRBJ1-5,TGTGCCAGCAGCAATCCCGGGACACCTTATAGCAATCAGCCCCAGCATTTT,CASSNPGTPYSNQPQHF
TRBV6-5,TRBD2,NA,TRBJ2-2,TGTGCCAGCAGTTACTGGGGGGGAGTAAACACCGGGGAGCTGTTTTTT,CASSYWGGVNTGELFF
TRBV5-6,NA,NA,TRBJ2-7,TGTGCCAGCAGCTTGGTTCTTACGACCTACGAGCAGTACTTC,CASSLVLTTYEQYF
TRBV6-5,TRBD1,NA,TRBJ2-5,TGTGCCAGCAGTTACTCGAATAGGGGGCGCGATGAGACCCAGTACTTC,CASSYSNRGRDETQYF
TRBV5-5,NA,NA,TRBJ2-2,TGTGCCAGCAGCTTGAATCCAGGCAACACCGGGGAGCTGTTTTTT,CASSLNPGNTGELFF
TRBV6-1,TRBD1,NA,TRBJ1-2,TGTGCCAGCAGTCGGGACAGCTATGGCTACACCTTC,CASSRDSYGYTF
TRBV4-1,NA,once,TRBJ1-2,TGCGCCAGCAGCCAAGATCGGGGGGCGGACTATGGCTACACCTTC,CASSQDRGADYGYTF
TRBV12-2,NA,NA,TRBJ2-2,TGTGCAAGTCGCCAAATATACGAGCACGGGGAGCTGTTTTTT,CASRQIYEHGELFF
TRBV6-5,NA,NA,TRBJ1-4,TGTGCCAGCAGGGCCCAGGGGACTGGTGAAAAACTGTTTTTT,CASRAQGTGEKLFF
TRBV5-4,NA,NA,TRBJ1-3,TGTGCCACCGACCAAAAACAGGGTCCAAACACCATATATTTT,CATDQKQGPNTIYF
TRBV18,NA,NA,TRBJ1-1,TGTGCCAGCTCACCGGATCAGGACACTGAAGCTTTCTTT,CASSPDQDTEAFF
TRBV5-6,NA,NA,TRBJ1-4,TGTGCCAGCAGCTTGCCGGGGGCAACTGATGAAAAACTGTTTTTT,CASSLPGATDEKLFF
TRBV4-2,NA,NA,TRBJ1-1,TGTGCCAGCAGCCCTCTCGGGGGCACTGAAGCTTTCTTT,CASSPLGGTEAFF
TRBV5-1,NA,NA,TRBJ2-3,TGCGCCAGCAGCTACGGGGGTGTCGGCACAGATACGCAGTATTTT,CASSYGGVGTDTQYF
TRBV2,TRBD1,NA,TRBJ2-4,TGTGCCAGCAGTGTTGAAGGGACAGGAGGGTTGCGGGCCAAAAACATTCAGTACTTC,CASSVEGTGGLRAKNIQYF
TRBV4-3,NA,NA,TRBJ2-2,TGCGCCAGCAGCTTCCGGGGCCAGATCACCGGGGAGCTGTTTTTT,CASSFRGQITGELFF
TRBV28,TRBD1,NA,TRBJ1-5,TGTGCCAGCAGAGTCGGACAGGGCAAGGGCAATCAGCCCCAGCATTTT,CASRVGQGKGNQPQHF
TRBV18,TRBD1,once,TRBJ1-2,TGTGCCAGCTCACCTTCAACATCTACAGGGGGCGCTTATGGCTACACCTTC,CASSPSTSTGGAYGYTF
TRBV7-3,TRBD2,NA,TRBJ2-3,TGTGCCAGCAGCCCCGGACTAGATGGGGATACGCAGTATTTT,CASSPGLDGDTQYF
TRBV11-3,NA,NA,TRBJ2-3,TGTGCCAGCAGCTTCGGAGGCCGAAAAAAAGATACGCAGTATTTT,CASSFGGRKKDTQYF
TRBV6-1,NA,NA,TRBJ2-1,TGTGCCAGCAGTCGAGGGACGGCCTACAATGAGCAGTTCTTC,CASSRGTAYNEQFF
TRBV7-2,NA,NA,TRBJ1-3,TGTGCCAGCAGCTTAGCCGGGGCTTACTCTGGAAACACCATATATTTT,CASSLAGAYSGNTIYF
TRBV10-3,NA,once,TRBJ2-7,TGTGCCATCAGTGATACCAGGGGTCGGAGAAACGAGCAGTACTTC,CAISDTRGRRNEQYF
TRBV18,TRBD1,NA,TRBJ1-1,TGTGCCAGCTCACAAGACAGGGGATACGGTGAAGCTTTCTTT,CASSQDRGYGEAFF
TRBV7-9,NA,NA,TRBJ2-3,TGTGCCAGCAGCTTAGGGTCTAGCGTAAGCACAGATACGCAGTATTTT,CASSLGSSVSTDTQYF
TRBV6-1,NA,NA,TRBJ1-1,TGTGCCAGCAGGGTCGTGAACACTGAAGCTTTCTTT,CASRVVNTEAFF
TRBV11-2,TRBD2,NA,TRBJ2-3,TGTGCCAGCAGCCCCGGAGTGACTAGCGGGGGAGGAGATACGCAGTATTTT,CASSPGVTSGGGDTQYF
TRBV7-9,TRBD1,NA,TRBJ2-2,TGTGCCAGCGCGCTTCAGGGGGATGTCGGGGAGCTGTTTTTT,CASALQGDVGELFF